This is a list of T cell receptor beta chains from one sample in a study of blood T cell repertoires in COVID-19. Data came from immunoSEQ multiplex PCR; TCRdb stores just in-frame clones and leaves some out. The sample lists under 200,000 clones, less than 85% occurring once. The material sequenced was PBMCs or T cells enriched from blood (not recorded which). The source is a middle-aged man who had recovered from COVID-19. CDR3s include the opening cysteine and the closing phenylalanine or tryptophan. A D gene is named only where the DNA matches it firmly. Only part of the rows carry a size: once, few, many, or a class if the clone is expanded.

CDR3 | DNA | V | D | length | J | size
CASSPTSGPYNEQFF | TGCGCCAGCAGCCCTACTAGCGGACCCTACAATGAGCAGTTCTTC | TRBV4-3 | TRBD2 | 15 | TRBJ2-1 | -
CASSSRPPLRPQGSYGYTF | TGTGCCAGCAGTTCCCGACCTCCGTTACGACCGCAGGGGAGCTATGGCTACACCTTC | TRBV27 | - | 19 | TRBJ1-2 | -
CASSLVGQGRDGELFF | TGCGCCAGCAGCTTGGTGGGCCAGGGGAGGGACGGGGAGCTGTTTTTT | TRBV5-1 | - | 16 | TRBJ2-2 | -
CASSLSRGRNTEAFF | TGTGCCAGCAGCCTTAGCAGGGGGAGGAACACTGAAGCTTTCTTT | TRBV7-2 | TRBD1 | 15 | TRBJ1-1 | -
CASSPLDRAQDSPLHF | TGTGCCAGCAGCCCCCTGGACAGGGCCCAAGATTCACCCCTCCACTTT | TRBV5-8 | TRBD1 | 16 | TRBJ1-6 | -
CSASPGRSSYEQYF | TGCAGTGCTAGTCCCGGGAGAAGCTCCTACGAGCAGTACTTC | TRBV20-1 | - | 14 | TRBJ2-7 | -
CASRGGGFSPLHF | TGTGCCAGCAGAGGTGGAGGGTTCTCACCCCTCCACTTT | TRBV6-5 | - | 13 | TRBJ1-6 | -
CASSPPSGAGNTIYF | TGTGCCAGCTCACCACCGTCAGGGGCTGGAAACACCATATATTTT | TRBV18 | - | 15 | TRBJ1-3 | -
CASSLAQGAMYGYTF | TGTGCCAGCAGCTTAGCGCAGGGGGCGATGTATGGCTACACCTTC | TRBV7-2 | TRBD1 | 15 | TRBJ1-2 | once
CASSPSTGALLGRETQYF | TGTGCCAGCAGCCCATCTACAGGGGCCCTGTTGGGGCGCGAGACCCAGTACTTC | TRBV3-1/TRBV3-2 | TRBD1 | 18 | TRBJ2-5 | many
CASSLGTEGQYF | TGTGCCAGCAGCTTAGGGACCGAGGGCCAGTACTTC | TRBV7-9 | - | 12 | TRBJ2-5 | -
CASSIRQGYEQYF | TGTGCCAGTAGTATAAGACAGGGGTACGAGCAGTACTTC | TRBV19 | TRBD1 | 13 | TRBJ2-7 | -
CASSSLGQGKYEQYF | TGTGCCAGCAGTTCCCTGGGACAGGGAAAATACGAGCAGTACTTC | TRBV28 | TRBD1 | 15 | TRBJ2-7 | -
CASTSPGQGRYEQYF | TGTGCCAGCACCTCTCCGGGACAGGGACGGTACGAGCAGTACTTC | TRBV28 | TRBD1 | 15 | TRBJ2-7 | -